A selection of T cell receptor beta chains follows, all from one sample in a study of control samples from healthy donors and cancer patients. Assay: immunoSEQ multiplex PCR; the TCRdb copy retains only in-frame clones and omits some. The sample consists of 170,000 or so clones, about 90% of them appearing once. The sample comprised blood. These receptors all stem from a woman aged 45-65 years in good health. Each CDR3 is given with its conserved first and last residue. Fields, in order: D gene, clone size, J gene, V gene, CDR3 DNA, CDR3 protein. D genes are given only for firm matches. The size field is filled for only some rows; it gives once, few, many or a size class.

.,.,TRBJ1-6,TRBV27,TGTGCCAGCGGGTTGGACATGTTTTCCTTTTATAATTCACCCCTCCACTTT,CASGLDMFSFYNSPLHF
TRBD1,.,TRBJ1-1,TRBV11-1,TGTGCCAGCAGCTTAGAGACAGGGGCCGAAGCTTTCTTT,CASSLETGAEAFF
TRBD1,.,TRBJ1-4,TRBV11-2,TGTGCCAGCAGCTTACGGACAGGGGGAAATGAAAAACTGTTTTTT,CASSLRTGGNEKLFF
.,.,TRBJ1-1,TRBV6-6,TGTGCCAGCAGTTCAGCCCAGGGCGTCTCTGAAGCTTTCTTT,CASSSAQGVSEAFF
.,.,TRBJ1-5,TRBV4-1,TGCGCCAGCAGCTATCGACAGAGCAATCAGCCCCAGCATTTT,CASSYRQSNQPQHF
TRBD2,.,TRBJ2-5,TRBV7-9,TGTGCCAGCAGCCCATGGACTAGCGGGGAAGAGACCCAGTACTTC,CASSPWTSGEETQYF
TRBD1,.,TRBJ1-1,TRBV11-2,TGTGCCAGCAGCCCCCTCCGGACAGGGGGGAACACTGAAGCTTTCTTT,CASSPLRTGGNTEAFF
.,.,TRBJ2-6,TRBV28,TGTGCCAGCAGTTTTTCGGTTTCTGGGGCCAACGTCCTGACTTTC,CASSFSVSGANVLTF
.,few,TRBJ1-3,TRBV7-9,TGTGCCAGCAGCTTAGATTCAGGGTTTGCTGGAAACACCATATATTTT,CASSLDSGFAGNTIYF
TRBD1,.,TRBJ2-3,TRBV29-1,TGCAGCGTTGGGGACAGGGCACCAGATACGCAGTATTTT,CSVGDRAPDTQYF
TRBD2,.,TRBJ2-1,TRBV15,TGTGCCACCAGCACTTTTGGGAGGGCAAATGAGCAGTTCTTC,CATSTFGRANEQFF
.,once,TRBJ1-3,TRBV5-6,TGTGCCAGCAGCTTGGGTAGGGGTCAAAGTGGAAACACCATATATTTT,CASSLGRGQSGNTIYF
TRBD2,.,TRBJ2-7,TRBV6-2/TRBV6-3,TGTGCCAGCAGCTTTCTAGCGGGAGTGGGCGAGCAGTACTTC,CASSFLAGVGEQYF
TRBD2,.,TRBJ2-3,TRBV7-3,TGTGCCAGCAGCTTGAAAGCCCGAAATAGACTAGCGAGCAGCACAGATACGCAGTATTTT,CASSLKARNRLASSTDTQYF
.,.,TRBJ1-2,TRBV6-5,TGTGCCAGCAGTCGGGGACAAGTCTATGGCTACACCTTC,CASSRGQVYGYTF
TRBD1,.,TRBJ2-7,TRBV28,TGTGCCAGCACCCGACAGGGGTTCAGCTACGAGCAGTACTTC,CASTRQGFSYEQYF
.,.,TRBJ2-2,TRBV19,TGTGCCAGTAGTCTCCGGGGAGTGGGCACCGGGGAGCTGTTTTTT,CASSLRGVGTGELFF
.,.,TRBJ2-2,TRBV5-1,TGCGCCAGCAGACTTGCCGGGGGGCCGACCGGGGAGCTGTTTTTT,CASRLAGGPTGELFF
.,once,TRBJ1-2,TRBV6-2/TRBV6-3,TGTGCCAGCAGTCCCGCTGCCTATGGCTACACCTTC,CASSPAAYGYTF
.,.,TRBJ2-7,TRBV7-2,TGTGCCAGCAGCTTAGCGGTGCTAGCGGACAGCTCCTACGAGCAGTACTTC,CASSLAVLADSSYEQYF
.,.,TRBJ2-1,TRBV5-1,TGCGCCAGCAGCTTCGATGGGGACTTTGGTTACAATGAGCAGTTCTTC,CASSFDGDFGYNEQFF
TRBD1,.,TRBJ2-1,TRBV6-6,TGTGCCAGCGGAGACAGGGGCCCCAGCTCCTACAATGAGCAGTTCTTC,CASGDRGPSSYNEQFF
.,.,TRBJ2-3,TRBV27,TGTGCCAGCAGGCTAAATGGGGGGCTCCCCACAGATACGCAGTATTTT,CASRLNGGLPTDTQYF
.,.,TRBJ2-7,TRBV15,TGTGCCACCAGCAGAGATCTCAACCTACCGGACGAGCAGTACTTC,CATSRDLNLPDEQYF
.,.,TRBJ2-7,TRBV5-5,TGTGCCAGCAGCTTGGCAACAGACCGACTGCAAACCTACGAGCAGTACTTC,CASSLATDRLQTYEQYF
.,.,TRBJ2-5,TRBV28,TGTGCCAGCACTTCCCGGACAGTCCAAGAGACCCAGTACTTC,CASTSRTVQETQYF
.,once,TRBJ1-3,TRBV11-2,TGTGCCAGCAGCTTAGGAAGGATGTCAAGGTCCCCTGGAAACACCATATATTTT,CASSLGRMSRSPGNTIYF
TRBD1,.,TRBJ2-7,TRBV6-1,TGTGCCAGCAGTGATACAGGGGGCAGGGACGAGCAGTACTTC,CASSDTGGRDEQYF
.,.,TRBJ2-5,TRBV2,TGTGCCAGGGAGGGGGACGAACAAGAGACCCAGTACTTC,CAREGDEQETQYF
.,.,TRBJ1-5,TRBV19,TGTGCCAGTAGTACTCGGGAGAGTCAGCCCCAGCATTTT,CASSTRESQPQHF
TRBD2,.,TRBJ2-5,TRBV5-1,TGCGCCAGCAGCTTGGAGGCGGGAGGAAGGGAGACCCAGTACTTC,CASSLEAGGRETQYF
TRBD1,.,TRBJ2-1,TRBV30,TGTGCCTCAGAGCCCGGGACAGGGGACGGGAATGAGCAGTTCTTC,CASEPGTGDGNEQFF
.,once,TRBJ2-7,TRBV6-6,TGTGCCAGCACCCAAGATCTCTACGAGCAGTACTTC,CASTQDLYEQYF
.,few,TRBJ1-1,TRBV2,TGTGCCAGCAGTTACCGGGACGAAACTGAAGCTTTCTTT,CASSYRDETEAFF
.,.,TRBJ1-3,TRBV11-2,TGTGCCAGCAGCCTCAACGGGGGGATTAGTGGAAACACCATATATTTT,CASSLNGGISGNTIYF
.,.,TRBJ2-5,TRBV24-1,TGTGCCACCAGTGATCCCGCGGGGGCGGGAGAGACCCAGTACTTC,CATSDPAGAGETQYF
TRBD1,.,TRBJ1-1,TRBV29-1,TGCAGCGTTGAAGGAGGGACAGGGACCTCGAACACTGAAGCTTTCTTT,CSVEGGTGTSNTEAFF
.,.,TRBJ2-1,TRBV21-1,TGTGCCAGCAGCAAACGGGGCGTCAATGAGCAGTTCTTC,CASSKRGVNEQFF
.,.,TRBJ2-7,TRBV7-2,TGTGCCAGCAGCTTCCAAGGAGCTCGCGAGCAGTACTTC,CASSFQGAREQYF
.,.,TRBJ1-2,TRBV28,TGTGCCAGCAGTTTAGACAGAGGCTACACCTTC,CASSLDRGYTF
.,.,TRBJ2-1,TRBV27,TGTGCCAGCAGTCCCCGGGGTTCAGAAGGGTACAATGAGCAGTTCTTC,CASSPRGSEGYNEQFF
.,.,TRBJ2-3,TRBV7-2,TGTGCCAGCAGCCCAGTCAATACGCAGTATTTT,CASSPVNTQYF
.,.,TRBJ1-1,TRBV3-1/TRBV3-2,TGTGCCAGCAGCCAAGGCCCTCAACAGGGTTGGTTCACTGAAGCTTTCTTT,CASSQGPQQGWFTEAFF
.,once,TRBJ1-2,TRBV7-3,TGTGCCAGCAGCCCCGCGGGAGGGGGAGTGGGTGGCTACACCTTC,CASSPAGGGVGGYTF
.,.,TRBJ1-2,TRBV29-1,TGCAGCGTTGAACCCGGGAGCGGCTACACCTTC,CSVEPGSGYTF
.,.,TRBJ1-6,TRBV6-6,TGTGCCAGCAGTCTCGGGACACTCGCTTCACCCCTCCACTTT,CASSLGTLASPLHF
.,once,TRBJ1-3,TRBV6-1,TGTGCCAGCAGTGAAACAGGGTCTGCGGGAAACACCATATATTTT,CASSETGSAGNTIYF
.,few,TRBJ1-5,TRBV2,TGTGCCAGCAGACAAATTTTGGGTCAGCCCCAGCATTTT,CASRQILGQPQHF
TRBD1,few,TRBJ2-7,TRBV6-5,TGTGCCAGCAGTCTCCTCGGGGACAGGGGGGACGAGCAGTACTTC,CASSLLGDRGDEQYF
.,.,TRBJ2-7,TRBV10-3,TGTGCCATCAGTGGCGTCAGCTTTTACGAGCAGTACTTC,CAISGVSFYEQYF
.,.,TRBJ1-6,TRBV5-8,TGTGCCAGCAGCGGAAGGGCCGATAATTCACCCCTCCACTTT,CASSGRADNSPLHF
.,.,TRBJ1-1,TRBV6-4,TGTGCCAGCAGCTTAGGCCCGGGGACTGAAGCTTTCTTT,CASSLGPGTEAFF
.,.,TRBJ2-3,TRBV11-3,TGTGCCAGCAGCTTTGGGACTTCCCGGAGGGATACGCAGTATTTT,CASSFGTSRRDTQYF
.,.,TRBJ2-1,TRBV19,TGTGCCAGTAGTCTCGGTAGAGGGGTAGAGCAGTTCTTC,CASSLGRGVEQFF
.,.,TRBJ1-6,TRBV9,TGTGCCAGCAGTCGGACGGATAATTCACCCCTCCACTTT,CASSRTDNSPLHF